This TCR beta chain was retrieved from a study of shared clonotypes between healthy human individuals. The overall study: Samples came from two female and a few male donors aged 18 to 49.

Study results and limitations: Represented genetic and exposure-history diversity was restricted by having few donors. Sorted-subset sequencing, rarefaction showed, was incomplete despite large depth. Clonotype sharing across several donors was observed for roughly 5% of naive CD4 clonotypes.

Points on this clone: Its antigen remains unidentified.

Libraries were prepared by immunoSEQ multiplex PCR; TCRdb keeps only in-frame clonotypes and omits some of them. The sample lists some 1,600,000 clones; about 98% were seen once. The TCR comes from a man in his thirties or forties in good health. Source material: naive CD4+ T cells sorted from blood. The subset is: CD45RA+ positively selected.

Written as DNA, the CDR3 is TGTGCCAGCAGCTTGGGGGTAAATAGCAATCAGCCCCAGCATTTT. Its protein product is CASSLGVNSNQPQHF. V and J are TRBV5-5 and TRBJ1-5, with unresolved D. V was cut by 0 bases and J by 0 bases, with 7 bases left in between. There are 15 residues in the CDR3. Germline V gives CDR1 SGHKS, CDR2 YYEKEE (reference sequence).